This entry lists 25 T cell receptor beta chains sequenced from one sample in a study of cytomegalovirus exposure and HLA in healthy donors. Researchers ran the PCR with 60 Vbeta and 13 Jbeta primers. Clones were read by immunoSEQ multiplex PCR, and TCRdb kept only the in-frame ones, dropping some. Among about 64,000 clones, roughly 73% were seen once, and the ten largest hold roughly 5.1%. Sequences were obtained from PBMCs. The receptor source for this set is a male donor in good health and CMV-seropositive.

The count of this clone is one. J is TRBJ1-2 and V is TRBV9; 7 nucleotides match TRBD1. V shed 3 bases, J shed 6 bases, and the junction held 14 bases outside the gene matches. The CDR3 extends over 16 amino acids. Per germline, CDR1 SGDLS and CDR2 YYNGEE. The CDR3 nucleotides are TGTGCCAGCAGCGAGTGGACAGGCACCAGCGGTGATGGCTACACCTTC. This gives the protein CASSEWTGTSGDGYTF.

The V and J genes are TRBV4-1 and TRBJ1-4, with D perhaps TRBD1 (5 bases). The CDR3 sequence is 16 residues long. The V and J ends lost 4 bases and 7 bases respectively, with 19 bases between them. The germline gives CDR1 MGHRA, CDR2 YSYEKL. The CDR3 spells CASSPAMDFGGEKLFF. Written as DNA, the CDR3 is TGCGCCAGCAGCCCAGCGATGGACTTCGGGGGTGAAAAACTGTTTTTT.

The chain combines TRBV27 with TRBJ2-1; tentative D call: TRBD1 (6 bases). Germline assignment: CDR1 MNHEY and CDR2 SMNVEV (reference sequence). Trimming took 3 bases from V and 2 from J, leaving 11 bases between them. The CDR3 runs 15 residues. This CDR3 is CASSFGEGAYNEQFF. The DNA of the CDR3 is TGTGCCAGCAGTTTCGGAGAGGGGGCCTACAATGAGCAGTTCTTC.

The rearrangement uses TRBV4-3 and TRBJ1-2, with 8 bases identical to TRBD1. CDR1 and CDR2 from the germline V gene are LGHNA and YSLEER. V lost 1 base to trimming and J lost 1 base; unmatched junction nucleotides: 8. CDR3 length: 17 amino acids. CDR3 sequence: CASSQAVRTGNNYGYTF. The CDR3, as DNA: TGCGCCAGCAGCCAAGCCGTTCGGACAGGGAATAACTATGGCTACACCTTC.

The chain combines TRBV29-1 with TRBJ2-7; D is unclear. Germline CDR1 is SQVTM and CDR2 is ANQGSEA. V was pared by 0 bases and J by 5 bases, with 11 bases between. The CDR3 has 13 amino acids. The CDR3, as DNA: TGCAGCGTTGAAGATCGTCAGGCCCACGAGCAGTACTTC. It is translated as CSVEDRQAHEQYF.

The gene calls are TRBV6-4 and TRBJ2-3, with D unclear. Trimming shortened V by 2 bases and J by 1 base, and 13 bases separated the two germline ends. CDR1 and CDR2 (germline): MRHNA, SNTAGT. The CDR3 has 16 amino acids. CDR3 region: CASSDDVLQGTDTQYF. The CDR3 bases are TGTGCCAGCAGTGACGATGTGCTGCAGGGCACAGATACGCAGTATTTT.

As concerns this clone: Additional DNA sequences in this sample encode the identical CDR3. The V call is TRBV7-2, the J call TRBJ2-3, with a possible D match to TRBD1 (5 bases). The V end lost 1 base, the J end lost 0 bases, and 5 bases lay between the germline ends. This CDR3 has 14 amino acids. Germline CDR1 reads SGHTA; CDR2 reads FQGNSA. The DNA for the CDR3 is TGTGCCAGCAGCTTAGGGACAAGCACAGATACGCAGTATTTT. This translates into CASSLGTSTDTQYF.

The V and J genes are TRBV7-9 and TRBJ2-5; 9 bases are shared with TRBD2. The CDR3 covers 19 residues. Germline CDR1 is SEHNR and CDR2 is FQNEAQ (reference sequence). Losses at the gene ends were 4 bases for V and 5 bases for J; bases not matched to a gene: 20. The DNA for the CDR3 is TGTGCCAGCAGCTCCTCGGGACTAGCCGGAGGAGGGGTAATGGAGACCCAGTACTTC. It yields the protein CASSSSGLAGGGVMETQYF. Based on the CDR3 plus reference TRBV7-9 and TRBJ2-5, the full variable domain is DTGVSQNPRHKITKRGQNVTFRCDPISEHNRLYWYRQTLGQGPEFLTYFQNEAQLEKSRLLSDRFSAERPKGSFSTLEIQRTEQGDSAMYLCASSSSGLAGGGVMETQYFGPGTRLLVL.

The chain has TRBV18 and TRBJ1-1; tentatively, D is TRBD1 (5 bases). Germline V gene sequence: CDR1 KGHSH, CDR2 LQKENI. V lost 4 bases and J lost 8, with 14 bases in between. This CDR3 contains 13 residues. CDR3 nucleotide sequence: TGTGCCAGCTCACTCGCCGGGGGTGAGGAAGCTTTCTTT. This encodes CASSLAGGEEAFF.

V gene TRBV6-5 combines with J gene TRBJ1-2; tentatively, D is TRBD1 (5 bases). Trimming pared 6 bases from V and 3 bases from J, leaving 11 bases between. The CDR3 is made up of 13 amino acids. Germline CDR1 and CDR2: MNHEY and SVGAGI. The CDR3 loop reads CASSQGSYYGYTF. In nucleotides, the CDR3 is TGTGCCAGCAGCCAGGGTTCCTACTATGGCTACACCTTC.

The gene calls are TRBV13 and TRBJ2-7, with D unresolved. CDR1 is PRHDT, CDR2 FYEKMQ, per germline (reference sequence). This CDR3 contains 14 residues. The ends were cut back, 4 bases at V and 0 bases at J, with 10 bases in the middle. The CDR3 DNA follows: TGTGCCAGCAGCTCCGCAGGAAGCTCCTACGAGCAGTACTTC. Its protein product is CASSSAGSSYEQYF.

CDR3 nucleotides: TGCGCCAGCAGCCAAGATCTGGGGGCGCTGAGTGAAAAACTGTTTTTT. This codes for CASSQDLGALSEKLFF. This rearrangement joins TRBV4-3 to TRBJ1-4, with a tentative D call TRBD1 (6 bases). The CDR3 covers 16 residues. From germline, CDR1 is LGHNA and CDR2 YSLEER. Trimming stripped 0 bases from V and 7 bases from J, with 15 bases between.

This rearrangement joins TRBV18 to TRBJ1-6; D gene unclear. Trimming pared 7 bases from V and 14 bases from J, leaving 18 bases between. The CDR3 has 13 residues. CDR1 is KGHSH and CDR2 is LQKENI in the germline V gene. The CDR3 DNA is TGTGCCAGCTTGGACTCGGATAAATTCACCCTCCACTTT. Translated, it gives CASLDSDKFTLHF.

V usage is TRBV30 and J usage is TRBJ1-2; a weak D match, TRBD1 (5 bases). The CDR3 is made up of 13 amino acids. Germline V gene data show CDR1 as GTSNPN and CDR2 as SVGIG (reference sequence). The germline V and J ends were trimmed by 1 base and 8 bases, with 14 bases remaining between them. CDR3 in DNA: TGTGCCTGGAGTGAGCAGGGATACGGCGGCTACACCTTC. This encodes CAWSEQGYGGYTF.

The chain uses TRBV14 and TRBJ2-7, with D possibly being TRBD1 (5 bases). The CDR3 sequence is 15 residues long. The germline V gene has CDR1 SGHDN and CDR2 FVKESK. V gave up 4 bases and J gave up 2 bases, with 15 bases separating them. CDR3 residues: CASSPLRGPTYEQYF. CDR3 DNA sequence: TGTGCCAGCAGCCCGCTTAGGGGCCCAACCTACGAGCAGTACTTC.

V and J are TRBV7-9 and TRBJ2-7; 9 nucleotides match TRBD1. Germline trimming cut 5 bases from V and 5 bases from J; bases unmatched to any gene: 10. CDR1 is SEHNR and CDR2 is FQNEAQ in the germline V gene (reference sequence). This CDR3 comprises 15 residues. The CDR3 DNA follows: TGTGCCAGCAGCCCCACCGGGACAGGGAGGGACGAGCAGTACTTC. Translated, it gives CASSPTGTGRDEQYF. The whole variable domain, filled in from reference TRBV7-9 and TRBJ2-7, reads DTGVSQNPRHKITKRGQNVTFRCDPISEHNRLYWYRQTLGQGPEFLTYFQNEAQLEKSRLLSDRFSAERPKGSFSTLEIQRTEQGDSAMYLCASSPTGTGRDEQYFGPGTRLTVT.

Points on this clone: The germline gene is not matched at one end of the junction; a read error may be the cause. The rearrangement joins TRBV4-3 to TRBJ2-2; TRBD1 aligns across 7 bases. This CDR3 is built from 16 residues. The germline gives CDR1 LGHNA, CDR2 YSLEER. CDR3 coding DNA: TGCGCCGGCAGCCCCCACTCGACAGGGCCCACCGGGGAGCTGTTTTTT. It translates to CAGSPHSTGPTGELFF.

CDR3 DNA: TGCGCCAGCAGCCAAGATCGGGTGGAGACCGGGGAGCTGTTTTTT. Translation: CASSQDRVETGELFF. The V gene is TRBV4-3, the J gene TRBJ2-2; D remains ambiguous. The germline V gene has CDR1 LGHNA and CDR2 YSLEER. The CDR3 sequence is 15 residues long. V gave up 0 bases and J gave up 5 bases, with 10 bases separating them.

The chain carries TRBV4-1 and TRBJ1-1, with D perhaps TRBD1 (5 bases). CDR1 MGHRA and CDR2 YSYEKL come from the germline V gene. Trimming cost V 3 bases and J 1 base, with 9 bases left between them. This CDR3 region has 14 residues. The DNA of the CDR3 is TGCGCCAGCAGCCAGGCCAGGGAGAACACTGAAGCTTTCTTT. Protein: CASSQARENTEAFF.

The chain combines TRBV6-5 with TRBJ2-2; TRBD2 matches at 12 bases. This CDR3 has 15 residues. Germline-derived CDR1 and CDR2 are MNHEY and SVGAGI. Trimming at V came to 6 bases and at J to 5 bases, leaving 4 bases not matched to a gene. The CDR3 nucleotides read TGTGCCAGCAGCCCTACTAGCGGGGGGACCGGGGAGCTGTTTTTT. Residues: CASSPTSGGTGELFF.

The chain employs TRBV6-5 and TRBJ1-3; no definite D call. The length of the CDR3 is 13 residues. V was pared by 7 bases and J by 2 bases, with 9 bases between. Germline lookup yields CDR1 MNHEY and CDR2 SVGAGI. The CDR3 reads CASTNSPGNTIYF. The CDR3 bases are TGTGCCAGCACCAACAGTCCTGGAAACACCATATATTTT.

Only one count was recorded for this clone. The V gene is TRBV4-1, the J gene TRBJ2-5, with D maybe TRBD1 (6 bases). CDR3 length equals 16 residues. The germline V gene has CDR1 MGHRA and CDR2 YSYEKL. The V end lost 2 bases, the J end lost 9 bases, and 22 bases lay between the germline ends. CDR3 sequence reads: CASSQSTGRPIWAQYF. The DNA of the CDR3 is TGCGCCAGCAGCCAAAGTACAGGGCGCCCAATTTGGGCCCAGTACTTC.

Notes on this clone: One junction end disagrees with the germline gene, perhaps due to a read error. Distinct nucleotide sequences in the sample also encode this CDR3. The CDR3 nucleotides read TGTGCCAGCAGTTCCACCGGGGTTAAGAACTCCTATAATTCGCCCCTCCACTTT. It yields the protein CASSSTGVKNSYNSPLHF. The J gene is TRBJ1-6, the V gene TRBV27; D is ambiguous. This CDR3 has 18 residues. Germline loops: CDR1 MNHEY, CDR2 SMNVEV (reference sequence).

This clone has just a few counts. The chain recombines TRBV28 with TRBJ1-5; no reliable D call. The CDR3 runs 17 residues. The V end lost 5 bases, the J end lost 1 base, and 18 bases lay between the germline ends. Looked up from germline, CDR1 is MDHEN and CDR2 is SYDVKM. The CDR3 DNA reads as TGTGCCAGCAGTCCTCCTCGAAGAGGCCGAAGCAATCAGCCCCAGCATTTT. Encoded protein: CASSPPRRGRSNQPQHF.

V usage is TRBV7-9 and J usage is TRBJ2-7, with D tentatively TRBD1 (6 bases). Looked up from germline, CDR1 is SEHNR and CDR2 is FQNEAQ (reference sequence). There are 14 residues in the CDR3. The V end lost 1 base, the J end lost 2 bases, and 9 bases lay between the germline ends. The CDR3 loop reads CASSLDGDTYEQYF. The CDR3 DNA is TGTGCCAGCAGCTTAGATGGGGACACCTACGAGCAGTACTTC. Combining the CDR3 with reference TRBV7-9 and TRBJ2-7 gives the whole variable domain DTGVSQNPRHKITKRGQNVTFRCDPISEHNRLYWYRQTLGQGPEFLTYFQNEAQLEKSRLLSDRFSAERPKGSFSTLEIQRTEQGDSAMYLCASSLDGDTYEQYFGPGTRLTVT.